These 17 T cell receptor beta chains were sequenced from one sample in a study of shared clonotypes between healthy human individuals. Libraries were prepared by immunoSEQ multiplex PCR; TCRdb keeps only in-frame clonotypes and omits some of them. The table has approximately 2,200,000 clones, around 93% seen once. Only CD45RO-negative cells positively selected for CCR7 counted as naive CD8 cells, so terminally differentiated effector memory CD45RA+ cells were excluded. Sequences were obtained from naive CD8+ T cells from PBMCs. Receptors were obtained from a man younger than 35 in good health. Some clones in this sample may be carry-over from other donors' samples.

The chain links TRBV27 to TRBJ2-3, with 7 nucleotides matching TRBD2. Germline CDR1 is MNHEY and CDR2 is SMNVEV (reference sequence). The CDR3 has 16 residues. The trim removed 5 bases at V and 2 bases at J, leaving 10 bases unmatched. This chain's CDR3 is CASSPAAGDYTDTQYF. The CDR3 DNA is TGTGCCAGCAGTCCCGCCGCGGGGGATTACACAGATACGCAGTATTTT.

This clone was seen only a few times. This rearrangement joins TRBV14 to TRBJ2-7; TRBD1 matches 8 bases. The ends lost 4 bases at V and 6 bases at J; junction bases unmatched: 11. Germline V gene sequence: CDR1 SGHDN, CDR2 FVKESK. This CDR3 is built from 15 residues. The CDR3 region is CASSLSWTGYGEQYF. The DNA of the CDR3 is TGTGCCAGCAGCCTATCATGGACAGGGTACGGCGAGCAGTACTTC.

The rearrangement uses TRBV27 and TRBJ2-3; D might be TRBD1 (5 bases). Germline CDR1 MNHEY, CDR2 SMNVEV (reference sequence). The V end was cut by 2 bases, the J end by 3 bases, with 15 bases between. This CDR3 comprises 16 residues. The CDR3 bases are TGTGCCAGCAGTTTAGAAACAGTCAAGGGGACAGATACGCAGTATTTT. Translating gives CASSLETVKGTDTQYF.

In nucleotides, the CDR3 is TGCGCCAGCAGCCTACAGGTTACCTACGAGCAGTACTTC. It translates to CASSLQVTYEQYF. The genes are TRBV4-1 and TRBJ2-7; the D gene is possibly TRBD1 (5 bases). The germline V gene has CDR1 MGHRA and CDR2 YSYEKL. The germline V and J ends were trimmed by 4 bases and 2 bases, with 9 bases remaining between them. This CDR3 is 13 amino acids long.

This clone came up once. The V and J genes are TRBV28 and TRBJ2-1, with D tentatively TRBD1 (5 bases). Trimming left V 2 bases short and J 7 bases short, with 15 bases between. This CDR3 is 15 amino acids long. Germline lookup yields CDR1 MDHEN and CDR2 SYDVKM. Here the CDR3 DNA reads TGTGCCAGCAGTTTAAGGGGAAAGCGTAATAATGAGCAGTTCTTC. This sequence encodes CASSLRGKRNNEQFF. The entire variable domain, with the rest obtained from reference TRBV28 and TRBJ2-1, is as follows: DVKVTQSSRYLVKRTGEKVFLECVQDMDHENMFWYRQDPGLGLRLIYFSYDVKMKEKGDIPEGYSVSREKKERFSLILESASTNQTSMYLCASSLRGKRNNEQFFGPGTRLTVL.

The rearrangement joins TRBV5-6 to TRBJ2-5, with D possibly TRBD1 on 6 matching bases. Trimming cost V 0 bases and J 5 bases, with 14 bases left between them. This CDR3 spans 15 amino acids. CDR1 SGHDT and CDR2 YYEEEE come from the germline V gene. CDR3 sequence: CASSLAIQGTETQYF. CDR3 DNA: TGTGCCAGCAGCTTGGCCATTCAGGGGACGGAGACCCAGTACTTC.

V gene TRBV9 combines with J gene TRBJ1-1, with 12 bases identical to TRBD1. The CDR3 consists of 17 residues. Germline-derived CDR1 and CDR2 are SGDLS and YYNGEE. The ends lost 0 bases at V and 6 bases at J; junction bases unmatched: 9. The CDR3 DNA reads as TGTGCCAGCAGCGTAGGGGGACAGGGGGCGTATGCCCCTGAAGCTTTCTTT. Translation gives CASSVGGQGAYAPEAFF.

In DNA form, the CDR3 reads TGTGCCAGCAGTCAGAGCCGGGATACGCAGTATTTT. This gives the protein CASSQSRDTQYF. This chain uses TRBV2 with TRBJ2-3; D uncertain. CDR1 and CDR2 (germline): SNHLY, FYNNEI. Trimming removed 5 bases from V and 6 bases from J, with 9 bases in between. This CDR3 spans 12 amino acids.

V and J are TRBV7-9 and TRBJ2-7; 10 nucleotides match TRBD1. The ends lost 5 bases at V and 2 bases at J; junction bases unmatched: 0. The CDR3 runs to 13 residues. Per germline, CDR1 SEHNR and CDR2 FQNEAQ (reference sequence). The CDR3 protein is CASSDRGPYEQYF. The CDR3 coding sequence is TGTGCCAGCAGCGACAGGGGGCCCTACGAGCAGTACTTC.

This chain connects TRBV10-3 to TRBJ1-1; 7 bases match TRBD1. Losses at the gene ends were 8 bases for V and 0 bases for J; bases not matched to a gene: 6. The germline gives CDR1 ENHRY, CDR2 SYGVKD. The CDR3 totals 14 residues. DNA of the CDR3: TGTGCCATCGGGACAGCCGGGATGAACACTGAAGCTTTCTTT. The encoded protein is CAIGTAGMNTEAFF.

The gene calls are TRBV28 and TRBJ1-2, with a weak D call TRBD1 (6 bases). The germline CDR1 and CDR2 sequences are MDHEN and SYDVKM. The V and J ends lost 2 bases and 6 bases respectively, with 22 bases between them. CDR3 length: 17 amino acids. The CDR3 nucleotides read TGTGCCAGCAGTTTACCACTAACAAGCTCAGGGGATAATGGCTACACCTTC. It translates to CASSLPLTSSGDNGYTF.

This chain links TRBV28 with TRBJ2-7; TRBD2 matches at 8 bases. Germline trimming cut 5 bases from V and 7 bases from J; bases unmatched to any gene: 13. CDR1 is MDHEN and CDR2 is SYDVKM in the germline V gene. The CDR3 loop spans 15 amino acids. The CDR3 reads CASSPLWREVYEQYF. CDR3 coding DNA: TGTGCCAGCAGTCCCCTATGGCGGGAGGTATATGAGCAGTACTTC. The variable domain in full, with the rest retrieved from reference TRBV28 and TRBJ2-7, is DVKVTQSSRYLVKRTGEKVFLECVQDMDHENMFWYRQDPGLGLRLIYFSYDVKMKEKGDIPEGYSVSREKKERFSLILESASTNQTSMYLCASSPLWREVYEQYFGPGTRLTVT.

The rearrangement uses TRBV27 and TRBJ2-2; D not certain. V gave up 9 bases and J gave up 2 bases, with 19 bases separating them. Per the germline V gene, CDR1 is MNHEY and CDR2 is SMNVEV (reference sequence). The CDR3 runs 16 residues. The CDR3 region has the DNA TGTGCCAGTCTACTTACCCCATATACAAACACCGGGGAGCTGTTTTTT. Residues: CASLLTPYTNTGELFF.

The CDR3 DNA is TGTGCCAGCAGCCCAGGGTTTCCCGGGGAGCTGTTTTTT. As protein: CASSPGFPGELFF. J is TRBJ2-2 and V is TRBV5-4; D is perhaps TRBD1 (5 bases). The CDR3 totals 13 residues. V gave up 4 bases and J gave up 6 bases, with 10 bases separating them. Germline CDR1 SGHNT, CDR2 YYREEE (reference sequence).

A word on this clone: This specimen includes other DNA sequences encoding the same CDR3. The J gene is TRBJ2-1, the V gene TRBV19; 10 nucleotides agree with TRBD2. The CDR3 extends over 15 amino acids. V trimming: 5 bases; J trimming: 3 bases; junction bases outside the gene matches: 4. CDR1 is LNHDA and CDR2 is SQIVND in the germline V gene (reference sequence). CDR3 protein: CASSPTSGIYNEQFF. CDR3 bases: TGTGCCAGTAGTCCCACTAGCGGGATCTACAATGAGCAGTTCTTC. The full variable domain, rest sourced from reference TRBV19 and TRBJ2-1, is DGGITQSPKYLFRKEGQNVTLSCEQNLNHDAMYWYRQDPGQGLRLIYYSQIVNDFQKGDIAEGYSVSREKKESFPLTVTSAQKNPTAFYLCASSPTSGIYNEQFFGPGTRLTVL.

This clone has only a few counts. In the same sample, other DNA sequences code for this CDR3. The chain is built from TRBV6-5 and TRBJ2-7, with 8 bases that match TRBD1. Germline CDR1 and CDR2: MNHEY and SVGAGI. With 2 bases clipped from V and 4 bases from J, the junction kept 4 bases outside the gene matches. The CDR3 contains 14 residues. CDR3 region: CASSYGQGGYEQYF. DNA for the CDR3: TGTGCCAGCAGTTACGGACAGGGCGGGTACGAGCAGTACTTC.

The gene calls are TRBV14 and TRBJ1-2; 11 bases map to TRBD1. Germline V gene lookup returns CDR1 SGHDN and CDR2 FVKESK. V shed 5 bases, J shed 8 bases, and the junction held 10 bases outside the gene matches. The CDR3 contains 15 residues. CDR3 residues: CASSTGQGGVGGYTF. The CDR3 nucleotides read TGTGCCAGCAGCACGGGACAGGGGGGCGTCGGCGGCTACACCTTC.